The 8 T cell receptor beta chains below come from one sample, sequenced in a study of CD4+ T cells in melanoma. Data came from immunoSEQ multiplex PCR; TCRdb stores just in-frame clones and leaves some out. Of around 130,000 clones listed, around nine tenths are singletons. These receptors all come from a human donor with melanoma.

About this clone itself: One end of the junction fails to match germline, which may point to a read error. Here the CDR3 DNA reads TGTGCTAGCAGCGTTAGCGGGGGGCCAATCAATGAGCAGTTCTTC. This codes for CASSVSGGPINEQFF. This chain connects TRBV7-7 to TRBJ2-1, with 10 bases identical to TRBD2. The CDR3 contains 15 residues. In germline, CDR1 is SSHAT, CDR2 FNYEAQ (reference sequence).

This clone was seen just once. The gene calls are TRBV7-8 and TRBJ2-5; tentative D call: TRBD1 (6 bases). The CDR3 sequence is 14 residues long. V was pared by 7 bases and J by 1 base, with 13 bases between. Germline V gene data show CDR1 as SGHVS and CDR2 as FQNEAQ. In DNA form, the CDR3 reads TGTGCCAGCACCAGACAGGCGATCCAAGAGACCCAGTACTTC. Encoded protein: CASTRQAIQETQYF.

The rearrangement uses TRBV18 and TRBJ1-3; 7 nucleotides agree with TRBD1. V shed 3 bases and J 0 bases; nucleotides not matched to a gene: 5. Germline V gives CDR1 KGHSH, CDR2 LQKENI. This CDR3 comprises 16 residues. The CDR3 region is CASSPAQGNSGNTIYF. In DNA, the CDR3 is TGTGCCAGCTCACCCGCACAGGGGAACTCTGGAAACACCATATATTTT.

The chain joins TRBV9 to TRBJ1-6, with D unclear. This CDR3 spans 14 amino acids. CDR1 and CDR2 (germline): SGDLS, YYNGEE. Trimming removed 3 bases from V and 6 bases from J, with 10 bases in between. CDR3: CASSADPLNSPLHF. For the CDR3, the DNA is TGTGCCAGCAGCGCGGATCCCCTTAATTCACCCCTCCACTTT. The entire variable domain, with the rest obtained from reference TRBV9 and TRBJ1-6, is as follows: DSGVTQTPKHLITATGQRVTLRCSPRSGDLSVYWYQQSLDQGLQFLIQYYNGEERAKGNILERFSAQQFPDLHSELNLSSLELGDSALYFCASSADPLNSPLHFGNGTRLTVT.

The chain carries TRBV27 and TRBJ2-2, with a tentative D call TRBD2 (5 bases). The germline gives CDR1 MNHEY, CDR2 SMNVEV (reference sequence). The CDR3 length is 14 residues. Between the trimmed V and J ends, which lost 3 bases and 4 bases, there was a span of 9 bases. The CDR3, as DNA: TGTGCCAGCAGTTTGACGGGGATCACCGGGGAGCTGTTTTTT. Translating gives CASSLTGITGELFF.

The chain has TRBV18 and TRBJ2-4; 8 bases match TRBD1. This CDR3 has 12 residues. The germline CDR1 and CDR2 sequences are KGHSH and LQKENI. The V segment lost 0 bases and the J segment 12 bases; nucleotides outside the gene matches: 1. The CDR3 region is CASSPPGQDQYF. DNA of the CDR3: TGTGCCAGCTCACCACCGGGACAGGATCAGTACTTC.

This sequence joins TRBV30 and TRBJ1-1; 7 bases match TRBD1. Losses at the gene ends were 4 bases for V and 1 base for J; bases not matched to a gene: 12. This CDR3 spans 16 amino acids. Germline values: CDR1 GTSNPN, CDR2 SVGIG (reference sequence). The chain's CDR3 is CAWMIQGGVRNTEAFF. CDR3 nucleotides: TGTGCCTGGATGATCCAGGGGGGGGTGAGGAACACTGAAGCTTTCTTT.

This chain joins TRBV2 and TRBJ1-5; unclear D gene. This CDR3 contains 12 residues. V lost 2 bases to trimming and J lost 9 bases, with 8 bases between them. Germline CDR1 reads SNHLY; CDR2 reads FYNNEI. The CDR3: CASSESGGPQHF. The CDR3 DNA sequence: TGTGCCAGCAGTGAATCCGGAGGGCCCCAGCATTTT.